The 30 T cell receptor beta chains presented below share a single source sample, sequenced in a study of T cell responses to AZD1222 COVID-19 vaccine. Produced via immunoSEQ multiplex PCR; TCRdb's table is partial and in-frame only. The repertoire consists of about 160,000 clones, with roughly nine tenths occurring once and the leading ten covering 0.9% to 1.2%. Material: peripheral blood, obtained 28 days after the second AZD1222 dose. The receptors were gathered from an adult who received the AZD1222 COVID-19 vaccine.

The chain employs TRBV14 and TRBJ1-1; D unclear. V shed 2 bases and J shed 4 bases, with 11 bases lying between them. Germline V CDR1 and CDR2: SGHDN, FVKESK. This CDR3 has 14 amino acids. For the CDR3, the DNA is TGTGCCAGCAGCCAATTTCCGGGTCGCACTGAAGCTTTCTTT. Encoded protein: CASSQFPGRTEAFF.

The V gene is TRBV11-2, the J gene TRBJ1-4; D is undetermined. This CDR3 region has 13 residues. V was cut by 5 bases and J by 2 bases, with 6 bases left in between. Germline CDR1 reads SGHAT; CDR2 reads FQNNGV. The CDR3 DNA sequence: TGTGCCAGCAGCCTCCTCACTAATGAAAAACTGTTTTTT. It yields the protein CASSLLTNEKLFF.

Only one count was recorded for this clone. The chain is built from TRBV4-1 and TRBJ2-2, with a tentative D call TRBD1 (5 bases). The CDR3 runs to 18 residues. Germline V gives CDR1 MGHRA, CDR2 YSYEKL. V lost 0 bases and J lost 3, with 17 bases in between. CDR3 amino acids: CASSQESPRTHYTGELFF. The DNA for the CDR3 is TGCGCCAGCAGCCAAGAATCACCCAGGACACACTACACCGGGGAGCTGTTTTTT.

The V call is TRBV7-9, the J call TRBJ1-4; D may be TRBD1 (6 bases). CDR1 and CDR2 from the germline V gene are SEHNR and FQNEAQ (reference sequence). The germline V and J ends were trimmed by 1 base and 7 bases, with 13 bases remaining between them. This CDR3 has 15 residues. In nucleotides, the CDR3 is TGTGCCAGCAGCTTAGTTACAGGGAGTACTGAAAAACTGTTTTTT. Amino acid sequence: CASSLVTGSTEKLFF.

This chain links TRBV27 with TRBJ1-1, with D unclear. The CDR3 sequence is 13 residues long. V lost 2 bases, J lost 2 bases, and 6 bases lay in between. The germline gives CDR1 MNHEY, CDR2 SMNVEV (reference sequence). The CDR3 here is CASSLEGNTEAFF. The CDR3 nucleotides are TGTGCCAGCAGTTTAGAGGGCAACACTGAAGCTTTCTTT.

This chain uses TRBV30 with TRBJ1-4; 9 nucleotides match TRBD1. V lost 1 base and J lost 8; bases outside the gene matches: 5. Germline V gene data show CDR1 as GTSNPN and CDR2 as SVGIG (reference sequence). The CDR3 contains 14 residues. The CDR3 nucleotides are TGTGCCTGGAGTGGGGGACAGGGACCGGAAAAACTGTTTTTT. The encoded protein is CAWSGGQGPEKLFF.

The table lists this clone with a count of one. The chain couples TRBV7-9 to TRBJ1-2; the match to TRBD1 covers 7 bases. CDR3 size: 14 residues. V was pared by 4 bases and J by 7 bases, with 9 bases of the junction left unmatched. Per germline, CDR1 SEHNR and CDR2 FQNEAQ (reference sequence). The CDR3 region is CASSYPGTVSGYTF. The DNA for the CDR3 is TGTGCCAGCAGCTATCCCGGGACAGTCTCTGGCTACACCTTC.

The chain joins TRBV11-2 to TRBJ2-3; 9 nucleotides match TRBD2. This CDR3 spans 17 amino acids. Germline V gene data show CDR1 as SGHAT and CDR2 as FQNNGV. V shed 5 bases and J 2 bases; nucleotides not matched to a gene: 11. CDR3 in DNA: TGTGCCAGCAGCACCCAGGGACTAGCCGCCGACACAGATACGCAGTATTTT. This encodes CASSTQGLAADTDTQYF. The entire variable domain, with the rest obtained from reference TRBV11-2 and TRBJ2-3, is as follows: EAGVAQSPRYKIIEKRQSVAFWCNPISGHATLYWYQQILGQGPKLLIQFQNNGVVDDSQLPKDRFSAERLKGVDSTLKIQPAKLEDSAVYLCASSTQGLAADTDTQYFGPGTRLTVL.

The V and J genes are TRBV7-7 and TRBJ2-3, with D perhaps being TRBD1 or TRBD2 (5 bases each). From germline, CDR1 is SSHAT and CDR2 FNYEAQ (reference sequence). CDR3 length: 14 amino acids. V gave up 1 base and J gave up 1 base, with 6 bases separating them. DNA of the CDR3: TGTGCCAGCAGCTTAGTGGGGGGCACAGATACGCAGTATTTT. It encodes CASSLVGGTDTQYF.

The chain joins TRBV20-1 to TRBJ2-4, with TRBD2 matching 9 bases. Germline CDR1 reads DFQATT; CDR2 reads SNEGSKA (reference sequence). J gave up 11 bases and V 3 bases, and 11 bases lay outside the gene matches. The CDR3 consists of 14 residues. As DNA, the CDR3 is TGCAGTGCTAGTATGGTAGCGGGGGTTGTTGTTCAGTACTTC. This sequence encodes CSASMVAGVVVQYF.

The chain recombines TRBV19 with TRBJ1-2, with 10 nucleotides matching TRBD1. This CDR3 contains 16 residues. The germline gives CDR1 LNHDA, CDR2 SQIVND (reference sequence). V lost 4 bases and J lost 1; bases outside the gene matches: 6. CDR3 nucleotides: TGTGCCAGTAGTACTGGGACAGGGGCCGGTAACTATGGCTACACCTTC. Amino acid sequence: CASSTGTGAGNYGYTF.

V is TRBV6-6 and J is TRBJ1-2, with 10 bases that match TRBD1. The J segment lost 5 bases and the V segment lost 4 bases, leaving 7 bases of the junction unmatched. Germline loops: CDR1 MNHNY, CDR2 SVGAGI (reference sequence). This CDR3 region has 15 residues. In DNA, the CDR3 is TGTGCCAGCAGTTCCGGGGACAGGGGTAGTTATGGCTACACCTTC. This codes for CASSSGDRGSYGYTF.

The chain uses TRBV5-4 and TRBJ1-6; the D gene is possibly TRBD1 (5 bases). Trimming pared 4 bases from V and 6 bases from J, leaving 14 bases between. The CDR3 loop spans 15 amino acids. Germline assignment: CDR1 SGHNT and CDR2 YYREEE (reference sequence). The CDR3 coding sequence is TGTGCCAGCAGCAGCCGACAGACCCCTAATTCACCCCTCCACTTT. Its protein is CASSSRQTPNSPLHF.

The rearrangement links TRBV9 to TRBJ1-6; D unresolved. V was shortened by 1 base and J by 6 bases, with 14 bases between the two germline ends. CDR3 length: 16 amino acids. The germline gives CDR1 SGDLS, CDR2 YYNGEE. The CDR3 region has the DNA TGTGCCAGCAGCGTAAGCCCCGGGGTCCTTAATTCACCCCTCCACTTT. Translated: CASSVSPGVLNSPLHF.

This clone was detected once. V is TRBV10-1 and J is TRBJ2-3, with unresolved D. Trimming left V 3 bases short and J 0 bases short, with 4 bases between. Germline-derived CDR1 and CDR2 are WNHNN and SYGVQD (reference sequence). CDR3 size: 13 residues. The CDR3 DNA reads as TGCGCCAGCAGTGAAACTAGCACAGATACGCAGTATTTT. As protein: CASSETSTDTQYF.

The chain recombines TRBV5-5 with TRBJ1-5; TRBD1 might be the D (6 bases). The CDR3 is made up of 14 amino acids. Germline V gives CDR1 SGHKS, CDR2 YYEKEE (reference sequence). V gave up 2 bases and J gave up 9 bases, with 15 bases separating them. The DNA of the CDR3 is TGTGCCAGCAGCTTTTGGGGGGGGCCCTCGCCCCAGCATTTT. Its protein is CASSFWGGPSPQHF.

The CDR3 coding sequence is TGTGCCAGCAGTGAAGACAGGGAGACTGAAGCTTTCTTT. Its translation is CASSEDRETEAFF. The V gene is TRBV6-1, the J gene TRBJ1-1, with D perhaps TRBD1 (6 bases). Germline CDR1 reads MNHNS; CDR2 reads SASEGT. This CDR3 contains 13 residues. V was pared by 1 base and J by 5 bases, with 8 bases between.

The V call is TRBV19, the J call TRBJ1-1; 9 bases are a match to TRBD1. The CDR3 extends over 13 amino acids. Germline V gene data show CDR1 as LNHDA and CDR2 as SQIVND (reference sequence). Losses at the gene ends were 5 bases for V and 6 bases for J; bases not matched to a gene: 4. CDR3 sequence reads: CASSWTGVAEAFF. For the CDR3, the DNA is TGTGCCAGTAGTTGGACAGGGGTTGCTGAAGCTTTCTTT.

This chain links TRBV5-6 with TRBJ2-5, with D unresolved. Trimming removed 2 bases at V and 1 base at J, with 9 bases between. The CDR3 extends over 14 amino acids. The germline gives CDR1 SGHDT, CDR2 YYEEEE. The CDR3 nucleotides read TGTGCCAGCAGCTTATGGGCTTTCCAAGAGACCCAGTACTTC. It translates to CASSLWAFQETQYF.

V usage is TRBV9 and J usage is TRBJ2-2, with D tentatively TRBD2 (6 bases). V dropped 0 bases and J dropped 0 bases, with 15 bases sitting between them. Germline assignment: CDR1 SGDLS and CDR2 YYNGEE. The CDR3 covers 18 residues. The CDR3 loop is CASSVEGRGGANTGELFF. The CDR3 nucleotides read TGTGCCAGCAGCGTAGAAGGAAGAGGCGGGGCGAACACCGGGGAGCTGTTTTTT.

This clone was counted a few times. The rearrangement uses TRBV7-9 and TRBJ2-7; D unresolved. Germline V gives CDR1 SEHNR, CDR2 FQNEAQ (reference sequence). Between the trimmed V and J ends, which lost 2 bases and 2 bases, there was a span of 4 bases. The CDR3 covers 12 residues. CDR3 nucleotide sequence: TGTGCCAGCAGCTTAAACACCTACGAGCAGTACTTC. It encodes CASSLNTYEQYF.

The chain couples TRBV19 to TRBJ1-3; no clear D gene. The CDR3 spans 15 residues. The V and J ends lost 5 bases and 1 base respectively, with 12 bases between them. The V gene's germline CDR1 is LNHDA and CDR2 SQIVND (reference sequence). CDR3 sequence reads: CASSPMDASGNTIYF. The CDR3 DNA is TGTGCCAGTAGTCCAATGGACGCGTCTGGAAACACCATATATTTT.

This clone was detected once. The chain carries TRBV6-6 and TRBJ2-7; a possible D gene is TRBD2 (6 bases). The CDR3 covers 14 residues. Trimming shortened V by 1 base and J by 1 base, and 8 bases separated the two germline ends. The germline V gene encodes CDR1 MNHNY and CDR2 SVGAGI (reference sequence). For the CDR3, the DNA is TGTGCCAGCAGTTACTACGGGGGATCCTACGAGCAGTACTTC. Its translation is CASSYYGGSYEQYF.

The J gene is TRBJ1-1, the V gene TRBV18, with 7 nucleotides matching TRBD1. Germline V gene sequence: CDR1 KGHSH, CDR2 LQKENI. The CDR3 covers 14 residues. Trimming removed 6 bases from V and 1 base from J; junction bases left unmatched: 5. The CDR3 here is CASSITGANTEAFF. CDR3 nucleotide sequence: TGTGCCAGCTCCATAACAGGGGCGAACACTGAAGCTTTCTTT. Together with reference TRBV18 and TRBJ1-1, the CDR3 gives the full variable domain: NAGVMQNPRHLVRRRGQEARLRCSPMKGHSHVYWYRQLPEEGLKFMVYLQKENIIDESGMPKERFSAEFPKEGPSILRIQQVVRGDSAAYFCASSITGANTEAFFGQGTRLTVV.

V is TRBV7-9 and J is TRBJ1-2; 9 bases align to TRBD1. The germline V gene has CDR1 SEHNR and CDR2 FQNEAQ (reference sequence). The CDR3 length is 14 residues. Trimming took 5 bases from V and 6 from J; bases not matched to a gene: 7. The CDR3 coding sequence is TGTGCCAGCAGCATTACAGGGGGCAGGCATGGCTACACCTTC. Its protein is CASSITGGRHGYTF.

The rearrangement uses TRBV3-1 (or the pseudogene TRBV3-2) and TRBJ1-5, with unresolved D. V dropped 2 bases and J dropped 2 bases, with 10 bases sitting between them. Germline V gives CDR1 LGHDT, CDR2 YNNKEL (reference sequence). This CDR3 contains 15 residues. This CDR3 is CASSQQPGGNQPQHF. For the CDR3, the DNA is TGTGCCAGCAGCCAACAACCCGGCGGCAATCAGCCCCAGCATTTT.

The rearrangement links TRBV11-2 to TRBJ2-1; 9 nucleotides agree with TRBD2. The CDR3 spans 15 residues. Germline loops: CDR1 SGHAT, CDR2 FQNNGV. V lost 4 bases and J lost 2; bases outside the gene matches: 3. The CDR3 DNA follows: TGTGCCAGCAGCTCTTCTAGCGGGACCTACAATGAGCAGTTCTTC. It yields the protein CASSSSSGTYNEQFF.

The rearrangement links TRBV11-2 to TRBJ1-1; D ambiguous. Germline V gene sequence: CDR1 SGHAT, CDR2 FQNNGV. The length of the CDR3 is 13 residues. With 7 bases removed from V and 0 bases from J, the gap between germline ends came to 9 bases. The CDR3 DNA sequence: TGTGCCAGCAACCTACAGCTGAACACTGAAGCTTTCTTT. This encodes CASNLQLNTEAFF.

Of note for this clone: Additional DNA sequences in this sample encode the identical CDR3. The chain joins TRBV5-1 to TRBJ1-2, with no clear D. Germline lookup yields CDR1 SGHRS and CDR2 YFSETQ. There are 13 residues in the CDR3. V lost 0 bases to trimming and J lost 3 bases, with 6 bases between them. CDR3 sequence: CASSLDGDYGYTF. Here the CDR3 DNA reads TGCGCCAGCAGCTTGGACGGAGACTATGGCTACACCTTC.

The chain links TRBV27 to TRBJ1-3; D remains unclear. The CDR3 loop spans 13 amino acids. The V end was cut by 11 bases, the J end by 0 bases, with 11 bases between. Looked up from germline, CDR1 is MNHEY and CDR2 is SMNVEV (reference sequence). The CDR3 sequence: CAAAPLSGNTIYF. CDR3 in DNA: TGTGCCGCGGCGCCCCTCTCTGGAAACACCATATATTTT.